This TCR beta chain was obtained from a study of cytomegalovirus exposure and HLA in healthy donors. The CDR3 consists of 15 residues. V was clipped by 0 bases and J by 7 bases; unmatched bases: 5. CDR1 and CDR2 (germline): LGHNA, YNFKEQ. Findings and caveats of the study: The likely origin of a cluster of highly shared sequence variants was a sequencing artifact. As immune exposure information, only CMV serostatus was available. According to reports, the classifier identified cytomegalovirus status with high specificity and sensitivity.

Turning to this clone: Its antigen is unidentified.

With 60 Vbeta and 13 Jbeta primers, the PCR was carried out. Data came from immunoSEQ multiplex PCR; TCRdb stores just in-frame clones and leaves some out. The sample has 190,000 or so clones, over 80% seen once. The V gene is TRBV4-2, the J gene TRBJ1-4, with 7 bases lining up with TRBD1. Specimen: PBMCs. This clonotype was sampled from a man in his fifties or sixties in good health and CMV-seronegative. The CDR3 loop is CASSQEQRQGEKLFF. Written as DNA, the CDR3 is TGTGCCAGCAGCCAAGAACAACGACAGGGTGAAAAACTGTTTTTT.